This T cell receptor beta chain was identified during a study of vaccination effects on CD4 cells after COVID-19. General study points: In the late period after vaccination, infection- and vaccine-induced clones contracted markedly. Sampling in the study covered few convalescent patients and included no early post-infection timepoints.

The germline V gene has CDR1 KGHDR and CDR2 SFDVKD. Trimming cost V 4 bases and J 9 bases; bases outside gene matches: 5. The CDR3 runs 14 residues. As regards this clone: What it binds is not known.

Expansion with viral peptide pools was applied to antigen-specific CD4+ T cells by the ViraFEST assay prior to sequencing. Subsequent to a culture period of less than twelve days, CD4+ T cells were isolated. Prior SARS-CoV-2 infection was absent in the vaccine recipients, as shown by negative nucleocapsid antibodies. Half of the medium was exchanged for IL-2 medium on both days 3 and 7. The method was immunoSEQ multiplex PCR; TCRdb's version includes in-frame clones alone and lacks a portion of them. In the table there are 35,000 to 40,000 clones, less than 70% of which are singletons. This TCR came from a human donor who received a COVID-19 vaccine. This chain links TRBV24-1 with TRBJ2-1; 10 nucleotides align to TRBD2. The starting material was CD4+ T cells from PBMCs cultured with HCoV-OC43 spike peptides, obtained before COVID-19 vaccination. The subset was: HCoV-OC43 spike overlapping peptide pool stimulation. The CDR3 bases are TGTGCCACCAGTGACGCTAGCGGGAGTACTGAGCAGTTCTTC. As protein: CATSDASGSTEQFF.